Following are 8 T cell receptor beta chains from one sample sequenced in a study of blood T cell repertoires in COVID-19. Sequenced by immunoSEQ multiplex PCR; TCRdb stores in-frame clones only, minus some. The profile shows 160,000 or so clones, 83% of them singletons. The sequenced sample was peripheral blood. These receptors were taken from a human donor in a cohort sampled during active COVID-19.

This clone has a single count. The genes are TRBV27 and TRBJ2-6; 8 bases agree with TRBD1. The V and J ends lost 5 bases and 3 bases, in that order; junction bases with no gene match: 3. Per germline, CDR1 MNHEY and CDR2 SMNVEV (reference sequence). The CDR3 spans 15 residues. In DNA, the CDR3 is TGTGCCAGCAGTCCGGACAGGGTTGGGGCCAACGTCCTGACTTTC. It translates to CASSPDRVGANVLTF.

V usage is TRBV7-3 and J usage is TRBJ2-7; 11 bases align to TRBD2. The CDR3 sequence is 17 residues long. V shed 2 bases and J 2 bases; nucleotides not matched to a gene: 8. Germline values: CDR1 SGHTA, CDR2 FQGTGA. CDR3 sequence: CASSLGGLADYPYEQYF. The CDR3 DNA follows: TGTGCCAGCAGCTTAGGGGGACTAGCGGACTATCCCTACGAGCAGTACTTC.

V is TRBV10-3 and J is TRBJ2-3; 8 positions match TRBD2. The CDR3 is made up of 15 amino acids. The V gene's germline CDR1 is ENHRY and CDR2 SYGVKD. V trimming: 0 bases; J trimming: 6 bases; junction bases outside the gene matches: 5. CDR3 in DNA: TGTGCCATCAGTGAGTCGACGGGGGGGCCTGATACGCAGTATTTT. Translated: CAISESTGGPDTQYF.

This clone was counted only a few times. V and J are TRBV15 and TRBJ2-5; TRBD1 matches at 10 bases. The CDR3 runs 16 residues. Unmatched junction bases numbered 10, after V lost 4 bases and J lost 5 bases. Germline CDR1 reads LNHNV; CDR2 reads YYDKDF (reference sequence). CDR3 coding DNA: TGTGCCACCAGCAAGGATAAGGGACAGGGGATTGAGACCCAGTACTTC. Amino acid sequence: CATSKDKGQGIETQYF.

The chain employs TRBV21-1 and TRBJ2-6; no DNA check was done on the table's D call, TRBD1. TRBV21-1 is recorded as a pseudogene. The CDR3 has 17 residues. Written as DNA, the CDR3 is TGTGCCAGCAGCAGGCACAGGGGGGCCTCTGGGGCCAACGTCCTGACTTTC. This codes for CASSRHRGASGANVLTF.

This rearrangement joins TRBV27 to TRBJ2-1; D possibly corresponds to TRBD1 (6 bases). V lost 5 bases and J lost 1, with 9 bases in between. The CDR3 covers 14 residues. Germline V gives CDR1 MNHEY, CDR2 SMNVEV (reference sequence). The CDR3 DNA is TGTGCCAGCAGTGAACAGGGTTCCTACAATGAGCAGTTCTTC. Translating it yields CASSEQGSYNEQFF.

The rearrangement links TRBV10-3 to TRBJ2-3, with 14 bases fitting TRBD2. Per germline, CDR1 ENHRY and CDR2 SYGVKD. Trimming removed 2 bases from V and 2 bases from J; junction bases left unmatched: 6. The CDR3 sequence is 18 residues long. CDR3 amino acids: CAISEVGTSGRITDTQYF. In DNA, the CDR3 is TGTGCCATCAGTGAGGTGGGGACTAGCGGGAGAATCACAGATACGCAGTATTTT.

J is TRBJ2-3 and V is TRBV3-1 (or the pseudogene TRBV3-2); 13 bases agree with TRBD2. Germline assignment: CDR1 LGHDT and CDR2 YNNKEL (reference sequence). The CDR3 contains 19 residues. The ends lost 0 bases at V and 1 base at J; junction bases unmatched: 7. The CDR3: CASSQDPTSGGIGTDTQYF. The CDR3 region has the DNA TGTGCCAGCAGCCAAGATCCGACTAGCGGGGGGATAGGCACAGATACGCAGTATTTT.